This TCR beta chain appears in the sequencing data of a study of identical twins. Germline V gives CDR1 MNHEY, CDR2 SVGEGT. This CDR3 contains 12 residues. Trimming stripped 2 bases from V and 6 bases from J, with 8 bases between. This clonotype has only one observation. TCRdb redid the calling of the 5' RACE reads with MiXCR, one entry per CDR3 protein. The table has 450,000 to 500,000 distinct CDR3 sequences, 13% to 15% seen once; the top ten hold approximately 1%. This sample also appeared in a second study, on yellow fever vaccine responses in identical twins.

V and J are TRBV6-2 or TRBV6-3 and TRBJ2-7; D unclear. This clonotype was sampled from a woman aged 18-29 years in good health. The sequencing input was CD4+ T cells sorted from blood. As DNA, the CDR3 is TGTGCCAGCAGTTACGATCGCTGCGAGCAGTACTTC. It specifies CASSYDRCEQYF.